This T cell receptor beta chain was documented in a study of shared clonotypes between healthy human individuals. Measured with immunoSEQ multiplex PCR; TCRdb has only the in-frame clones, and not every one. This sample has about 2 million clones, with about 94% found just once. Trimming took 1 base from V and 4 from J, leaving 11 bases between them. The V gene's germline CDR1 is SGHAT and CDR2 FQNNGV. The CDR3 has 15 amino acids. Naivety among CD8 cells was defined by CD45RO negativity and positive CCR7 selection, thereby excluding terminally differentiated effector memory CD45RA+ cells. The V call is TRBV11-2, the J call TRBJ2-1; D might be TRBD1 (5 bases). The clonotype originates from a man younger than 30 in good health. Sequences were obtained from naive CD8+ T cells sorted from blood. The CDR3 region is CASSLVGARYNEQFF. CDR3 sequence (DNA): TGTGCCAGCAGCTTAGTAGGGGCGAGGTACAATGAGCAGTTCTTC.